This T cell receptor beta chain was recovered during a study of blood T cell repertoires in COVID-19. At the level of the study: The cDNA or gDNA used as material had been derived from T cells, B-cell-depleted T cells, or PBMCs.

In germline, CDR1 is MNHEY, CDR2 SVGEGT. This CDR3 has 16 residues. V shed 5 bases, J shed 1 base, and the junction held 2 bases outside the gene matches. The authors' processing: Reference gene primer amplification in the assay estimated nucleated cell counts. The method was immunoSEQ multiplex PCR; TCRdb's version includes in-frame clones alone and lacks a portion of them. V and J calls and clone size are those listed in that table; D and trimming were worked out from the DNA. The data show under 300,000 clones, approximately 88% seen once. Donors of Cohort 3 who recovered were those that had two negative PCRs, clearance, or symptom resolution.

The TCR comes from a middle-aged woman who had recovered from COVID-19. The chain joins TRBV6-2 or TRBV6-3 to TRBJ2-2; 12 nucleotides match TRBD2. The source material was PBMCs or T cells enriched from blood (not recorded which). This chain's CDR3 is CASSTGLAGNTGELFF. CDR3 nucleotides: TGTGCCAGCAGTACGGGACTAGCGGGGAACACCGGGGAGCTGTTTTTT.